The clone carrying this T cell receptor (beta chain) has at least ten counts. Antigen specificity is unknown. The data originate from a study of T cells in Graves' hyperthyroidism and ophthalmopathy. Study-wide results and limits: In validation, the model predicted ophthalmopathy. These predictions came a median approximately six months before onset.

There were TCR beta CDR3 regions amplified from RNA transcripts. RT-PCR in the first round (using the HTBI primer set) targeted the TCR CDR3. TCRdb reprocessed the multiplex PCR reads via MiXCR and lists one record per CDR3 protein. The sample has about 570,000 distinct CDR3 sequences, approximately 14% seen once. Germline CDR1 and CDR2: SGDLS and YYNGEE. Trimming stripped 3 bases from V and 5 bases from J, with 20 bases between. The CDR3 covers 16 residues. Stable hyperthyroidism: no ophthalmopathy progression over 18 months of follow-up. Diagnoses used clinical symptoms, serum thyroxine and TRAb, thyroid ultrasound and orbital computed tomography.

The sample taken for sequencing was blood. The J gene is TRBJ2-5, the V gene TRBV9; D may be TRBD2 (7 bases). The clonotype was recovered from a woman aged 40 to 50 with Graves' hyperthyroidism. The CDR3 coding sequence is TGTGCCAGCAGCGCGGAAGCCGGGGGGCAGTGGGAGACCCAGTACTTC. Amino acids: CASSAEAGGQWETQYF.